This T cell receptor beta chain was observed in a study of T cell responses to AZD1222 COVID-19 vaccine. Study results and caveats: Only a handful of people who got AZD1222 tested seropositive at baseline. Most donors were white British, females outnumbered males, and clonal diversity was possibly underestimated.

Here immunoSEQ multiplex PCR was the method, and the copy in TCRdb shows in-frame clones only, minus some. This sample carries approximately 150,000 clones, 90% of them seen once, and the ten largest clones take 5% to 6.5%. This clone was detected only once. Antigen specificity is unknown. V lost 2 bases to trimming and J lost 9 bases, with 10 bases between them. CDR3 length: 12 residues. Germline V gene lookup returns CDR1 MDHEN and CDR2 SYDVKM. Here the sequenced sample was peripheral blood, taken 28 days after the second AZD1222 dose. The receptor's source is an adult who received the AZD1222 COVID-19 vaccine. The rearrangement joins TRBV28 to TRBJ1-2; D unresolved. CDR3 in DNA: TGTGCCAGCAGTTTACAGGCAGTGAGCTACACCTTC. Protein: CASSLQAVSYTF.